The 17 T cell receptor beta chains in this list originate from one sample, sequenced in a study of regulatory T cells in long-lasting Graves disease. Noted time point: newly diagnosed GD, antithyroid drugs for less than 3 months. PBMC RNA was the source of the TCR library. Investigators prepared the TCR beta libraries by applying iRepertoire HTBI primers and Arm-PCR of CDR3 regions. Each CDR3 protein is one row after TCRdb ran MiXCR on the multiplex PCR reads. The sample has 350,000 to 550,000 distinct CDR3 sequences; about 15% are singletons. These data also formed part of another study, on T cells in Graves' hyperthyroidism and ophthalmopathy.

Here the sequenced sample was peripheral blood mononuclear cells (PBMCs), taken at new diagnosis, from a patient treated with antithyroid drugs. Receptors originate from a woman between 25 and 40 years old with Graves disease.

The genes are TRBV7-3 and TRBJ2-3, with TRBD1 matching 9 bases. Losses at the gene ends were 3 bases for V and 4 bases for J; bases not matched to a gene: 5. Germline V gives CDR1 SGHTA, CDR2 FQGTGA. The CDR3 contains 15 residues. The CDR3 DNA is TGTGCCAGCAGCTTGGACAGGGGTTCGGCAGATACGCAGTATTTT. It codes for CASSLDRGSADTQYF.

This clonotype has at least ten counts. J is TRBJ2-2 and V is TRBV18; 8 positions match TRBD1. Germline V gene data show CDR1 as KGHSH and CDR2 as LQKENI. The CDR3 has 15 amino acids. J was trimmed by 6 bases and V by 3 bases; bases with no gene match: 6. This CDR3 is CASSPQGAAAGELFF. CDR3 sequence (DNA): TGTGCCAGCTCACCTCAGGGGGCAGCGGCCGGGGAGCTGTTTTTT. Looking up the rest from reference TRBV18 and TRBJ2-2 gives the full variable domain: NAGVMQNPRHLVRRRGQEARLRCSPMKGHSHVYWYRQLPEEGLKFMVYLQKENIIDESGMPKERFSAEFPKEGPSILRIQQVVRGDSAAYFCASSPQGAAAGELFFGEGSRLTVL.

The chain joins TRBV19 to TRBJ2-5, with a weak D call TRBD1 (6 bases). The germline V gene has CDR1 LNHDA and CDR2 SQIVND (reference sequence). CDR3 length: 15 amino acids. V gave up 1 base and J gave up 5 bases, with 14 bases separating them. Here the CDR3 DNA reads TGTGCCAGTAGTATAGGAAGGGGGAATCTTGAGACCCAGTACTTC. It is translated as CASSIGRGNLETQYF.

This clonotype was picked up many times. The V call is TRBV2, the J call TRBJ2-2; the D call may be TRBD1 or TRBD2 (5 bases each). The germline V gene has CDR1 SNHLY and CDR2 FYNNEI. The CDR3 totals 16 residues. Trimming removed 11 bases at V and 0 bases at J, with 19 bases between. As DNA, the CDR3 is TGTGCCGGCTCCGGGACGGATGAAGCGAACACCGGGGAGCTGTTTTTT. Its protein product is CAGSGTDEANTGELFF.

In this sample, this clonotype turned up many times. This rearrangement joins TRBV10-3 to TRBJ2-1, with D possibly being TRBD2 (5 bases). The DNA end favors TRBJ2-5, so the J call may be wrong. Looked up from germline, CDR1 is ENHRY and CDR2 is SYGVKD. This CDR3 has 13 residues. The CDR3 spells CAISQGSGETQYF. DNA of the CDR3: TGTGCCATCAGCCAAGGGAGTGGGGAGACCCAGTACTTC.

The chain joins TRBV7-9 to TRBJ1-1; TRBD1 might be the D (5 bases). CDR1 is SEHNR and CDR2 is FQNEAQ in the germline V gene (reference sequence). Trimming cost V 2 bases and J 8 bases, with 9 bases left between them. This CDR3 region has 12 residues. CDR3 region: CASSLSWDEAFF. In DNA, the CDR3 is TGTGCCAGCAGCTTATCCTGGGACGAAGCTTTCTTT.

The CDR3 sequence: CASKGEREGNYGYTF. Written as DNA, the CDR3 is TGTGCCAGCAAGGGGGAGAGAGAGGGGAACTATGGCTACACCTTC. This chain links TRBV12-3 or TRBV12-4 with TRBJ1-2, with D tentatively TRBD1 (6 bases). V was clipped by 7 bases and J by 2 bases, with 17 bases between them. This CDR3 comprises 15 residues.

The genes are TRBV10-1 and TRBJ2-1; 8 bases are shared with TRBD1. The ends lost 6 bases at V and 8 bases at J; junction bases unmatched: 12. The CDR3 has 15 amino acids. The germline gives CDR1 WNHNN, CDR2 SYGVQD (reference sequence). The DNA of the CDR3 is TGCGCCAGCAGAGCTGGGACAGGAAGTCGCGATGAGCAGTTCTTC. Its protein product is CASRAGTGSRDEQFF.

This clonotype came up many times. CDR3 loop: CAWDRRGGVSGYTF. In DNA form, the CDR3 reads TGTGCCTGGGACCGGAGGGGGGGCGTAAGTGGCTACACCTTC. The genes are TRBV30 and TRBJ1-2; a weak D match, TRBD1 (6 bases). The V end was cut by 5 bases, the J end by 7 bases, with 20 bases between. This CDR3 is 14 amino acids long. In germline, CDR1 is GTSNPN, CDR2 SVGIG (reference sequence).

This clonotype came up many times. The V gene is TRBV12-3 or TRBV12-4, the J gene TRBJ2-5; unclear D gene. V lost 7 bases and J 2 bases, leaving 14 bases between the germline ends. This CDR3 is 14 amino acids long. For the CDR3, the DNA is TGTGCCAGCACCCCGGGTGGCTCACAAGAGACCCAGTACTTC. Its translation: CASTPGGSQETQYF.

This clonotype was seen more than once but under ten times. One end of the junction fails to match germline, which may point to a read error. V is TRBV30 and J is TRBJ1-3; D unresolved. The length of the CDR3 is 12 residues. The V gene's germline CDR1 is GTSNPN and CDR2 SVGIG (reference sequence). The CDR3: CTWSVSGNTIYF. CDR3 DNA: TGTACCTGGAGTGTCTCCGGAAACACCATATATTTT. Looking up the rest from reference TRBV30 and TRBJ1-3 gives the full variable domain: SQTIHQWPATLVQPVGSPLSLECTVEGTSNPNLYWYRQAAGRGLQLLFYSVGIGQISSEVPQNLSASRPQDRQFILSSKKLLLSDSGFYLCTWSVSGNTIYFGEGSWLTVV.

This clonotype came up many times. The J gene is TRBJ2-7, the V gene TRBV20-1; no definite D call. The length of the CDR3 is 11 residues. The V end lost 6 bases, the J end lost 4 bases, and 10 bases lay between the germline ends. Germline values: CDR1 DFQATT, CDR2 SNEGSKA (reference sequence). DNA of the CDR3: TGCAGTGCGACCAGCAGGTACGAGCAGTACTTC. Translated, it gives CSATSRYEQYF.

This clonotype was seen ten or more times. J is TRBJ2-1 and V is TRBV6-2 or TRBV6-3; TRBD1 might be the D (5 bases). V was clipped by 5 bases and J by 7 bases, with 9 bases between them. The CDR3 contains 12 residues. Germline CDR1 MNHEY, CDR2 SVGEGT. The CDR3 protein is CASSEAGNEQFF. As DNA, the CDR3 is TGTGCCAGCAGTGAGGCAGGGAATGAGCAGTTCTTC.

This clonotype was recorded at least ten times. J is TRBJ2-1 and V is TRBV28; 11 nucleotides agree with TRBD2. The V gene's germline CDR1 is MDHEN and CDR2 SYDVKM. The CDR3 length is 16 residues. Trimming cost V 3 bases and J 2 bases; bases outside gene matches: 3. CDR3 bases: TGTGCCAGCAGTTTGACTAGCGGGAAACCCTACAATGAGCAGTTCTTC. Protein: CASSLTSGKPYNEQFF.

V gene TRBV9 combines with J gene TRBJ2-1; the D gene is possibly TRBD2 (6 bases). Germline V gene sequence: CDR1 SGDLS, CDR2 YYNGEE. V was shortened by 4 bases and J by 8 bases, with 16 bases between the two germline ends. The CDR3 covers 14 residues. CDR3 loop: CASSLDGGDDEQFF. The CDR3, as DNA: TGTGCCAGCAGCCTGGATGGAGGGGACGATGAGCAGTTCTTC.

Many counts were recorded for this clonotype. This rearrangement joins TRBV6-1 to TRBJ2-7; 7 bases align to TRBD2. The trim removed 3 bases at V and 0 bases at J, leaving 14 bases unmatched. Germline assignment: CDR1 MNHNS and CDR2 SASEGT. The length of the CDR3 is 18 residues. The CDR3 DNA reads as TGTGCCAGCAGTGACCTAAAACCTACTAGCGCGTACTCCTACGAGCAGTACTTC. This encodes CASSDLKPTSAYSYEQYF.

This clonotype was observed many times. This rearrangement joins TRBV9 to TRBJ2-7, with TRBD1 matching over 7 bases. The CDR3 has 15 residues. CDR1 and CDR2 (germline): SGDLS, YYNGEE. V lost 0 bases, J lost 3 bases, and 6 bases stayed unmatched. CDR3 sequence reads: CASSVAIGQVYEQYF. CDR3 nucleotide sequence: TGTGCCAGCAGCGTAGCTATTGGACAGGTCTACGAGCAGTACTTC.